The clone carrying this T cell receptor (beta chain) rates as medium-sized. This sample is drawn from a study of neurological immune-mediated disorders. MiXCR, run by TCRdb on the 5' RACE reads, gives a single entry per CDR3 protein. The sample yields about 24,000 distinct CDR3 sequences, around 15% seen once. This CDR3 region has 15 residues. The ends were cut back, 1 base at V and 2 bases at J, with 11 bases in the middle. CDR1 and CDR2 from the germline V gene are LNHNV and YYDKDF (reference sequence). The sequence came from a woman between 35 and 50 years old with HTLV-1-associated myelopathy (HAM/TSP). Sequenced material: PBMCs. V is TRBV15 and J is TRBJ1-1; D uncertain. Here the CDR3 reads CATSRVARANTEAFF. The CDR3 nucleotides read TGTGCCACCAGCAGAGTCGCCCGGGCAAACACTGAAGCTTTCTTT.